Listed below are T cell receptor beta chains from one sample, sequenced in a study of blood T cell repertoires in COVID-19. Here immunoSEQ multiplex PCR was the method, and the copy in TCRdb shows in-frame clones only, minus some. The table lists some 42,000 clones, 70% to 90% of them singletons. The sample comprised peripheral blood. Receptors were obtained from a human donor in a cohort sampled during active COVID-19. The conserved cysteine and the conserved F or W are not part of the CDR3 here. Fields, in order: J gene, V gene, D gene, CDR3 protein. The D gene is left open where the match is weak.

>TRBJ2-7|TRBV6-6|-
ASRFESSSYEQY
>TRBJ2-2|TRBV7-2|-
ASSLDALTTGELF
>TRBJ2-7|TRBV27|-
ASALGQYYEQY
>TRBJ1-2|TRBV3-1/TRBV3-2|-
ASSEGVVNYGYT
>TRBJ2-7|TRBV27|TRBD1
ASSPNRGEQY
>TRBJ2-6|TRBV30|TRBD1
ACSGTGYSGANVLT
>TRBJ1-1|TRBV5-1|-
ASSLSSGVEAF
>TRBJ2-2|TRBV6-5|TRBD1
ASRGQGFFTGELF
>TRBJ2-3|TRBV4-1|-
ASSQGALADRGTQY
>TRBJ2-1|TRBV21-1|-
ASSKGGTGLLNEQF
>TRBJ2-5|TRBV4-2|TRBD2
ASSQDGASGGQETQY
>TRBJ2-7|TRBV15|TRBD1
ATSRGQGAYEQY
>TRBJ2-7|TRBV9|-
ASSPRMEGSYEQY
>TRBJ2-1|TRBV18|TRBD1
ASSPPGQLNEQF
>TRBJ1-2|TRBV28|-
ASSLRYANRDFNYGYT
>TRBJ1-2|TRBV30|TRBD1
AWSAGTGAGDGYT
>TRBJ1-5|TRBV30|TRBD1
AWSPRDRLNQPQH
>TRBJ1-2|TRBV20-1|-
SASSQSYYGYT
>TRBJ2-3|TRBV2|-
ASSEAKGRGY
>TRBJ1-1|TRBV19|-
ASSTQVYAF
>TRBJ2-7|TRBV19|-
ASRFAGNHEQY
>TRBJ2-1|TRBV6-5|-
ASSYSIARVNEQF
>TRBJ1-2|TRBV27|-
ASSLYPGLGYT
>TRBJ2-7|TRBV30|TRBD1
AWAPGQGSYEQY
>TRBJ2-2|TRBV19|TRBD2
ASSIGGGSGELF